This T cell receptor beta chain was documented in a study of cytomegalovirus exposure and HLA in healthy donors. CDR3 length: 16 residues. CDR1 is SEHNR, CDR2 FQNEAQ, per germline (reference sequence). With 2 bases removed from V and 0 bases from J, the gap between germline ends came to 8 bases. 60 Vbeta and 13 Jbeta primers were used in PCR. Libraries were prepared by immunoSEQ multiplex PCR; TCRdb keeps only in-frame clonotypes and omits some of them. Of 100,000 to 150,000 clones in the sample, about 70% are singletons; the top ten hold 2.6%. The source of this sequence is a woman aged 60 to 75 in good health and CMV-seropositive. The chain employs TRBV7-9 and TRBJ1-6; D may be TRBD1 (5 bases). The specimen was PBMCs. CDR3 DNA: TGTGCCAGCAGCTTACAGGGCGGCTCCTATAATTCACCCCTCCACTTT. It translates to CASSLQGGSYNSPLHF.